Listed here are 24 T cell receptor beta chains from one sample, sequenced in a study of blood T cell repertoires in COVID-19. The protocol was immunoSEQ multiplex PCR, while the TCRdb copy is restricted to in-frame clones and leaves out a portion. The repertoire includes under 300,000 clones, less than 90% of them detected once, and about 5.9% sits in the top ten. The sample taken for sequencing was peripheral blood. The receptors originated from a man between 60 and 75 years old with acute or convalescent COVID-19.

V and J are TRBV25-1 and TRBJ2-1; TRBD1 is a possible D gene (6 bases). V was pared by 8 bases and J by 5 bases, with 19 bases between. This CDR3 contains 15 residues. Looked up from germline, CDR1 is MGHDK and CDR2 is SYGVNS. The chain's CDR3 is CASQQTGGENNEQFF. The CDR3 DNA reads TGTGCCAGCCAACAGACAGGCGGAGAGAACAATGAGCAGTTCTTC.

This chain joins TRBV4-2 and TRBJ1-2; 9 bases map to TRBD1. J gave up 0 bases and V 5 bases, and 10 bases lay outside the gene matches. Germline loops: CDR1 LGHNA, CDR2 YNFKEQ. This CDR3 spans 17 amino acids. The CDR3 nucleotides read TGTGCCAGCAGCGCATCGGACAGGGGCGATTCTAACTATGGCTACACCTTC. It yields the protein CASSASDRGDSNYGYTF.

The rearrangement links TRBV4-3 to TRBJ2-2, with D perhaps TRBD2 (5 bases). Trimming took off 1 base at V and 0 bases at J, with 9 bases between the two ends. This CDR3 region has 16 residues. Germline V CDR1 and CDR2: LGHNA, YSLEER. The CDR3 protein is CASSQGVASNTGELFF. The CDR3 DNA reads TGCGCCAGCAGCCAAGGAGTAGCGTCGAACACCGGGGAGCTGTTTTTT.

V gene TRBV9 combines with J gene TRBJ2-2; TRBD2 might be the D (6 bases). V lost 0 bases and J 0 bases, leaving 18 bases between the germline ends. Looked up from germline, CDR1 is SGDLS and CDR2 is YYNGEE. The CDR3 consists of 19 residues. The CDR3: CASSVDSGTGNPNTGELFF. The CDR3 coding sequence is TGTGCCAGCAGCGTAGACAGTGGGACTGGGAATCCGAACACCGGGGAGCTGTTTTTT.

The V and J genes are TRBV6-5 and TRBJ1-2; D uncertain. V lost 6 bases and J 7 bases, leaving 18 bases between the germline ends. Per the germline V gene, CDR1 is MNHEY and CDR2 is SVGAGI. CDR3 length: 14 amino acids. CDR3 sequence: CASSITHEGVGYTF. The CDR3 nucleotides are TGTGCCAGCAGCATCACACATGAGGGCGTTGGCTACACCTTC.

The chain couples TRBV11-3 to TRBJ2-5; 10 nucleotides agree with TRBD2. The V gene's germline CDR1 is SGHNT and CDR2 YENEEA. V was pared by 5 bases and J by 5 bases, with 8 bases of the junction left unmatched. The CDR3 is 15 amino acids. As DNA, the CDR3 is TGTGCCAGCAGCAGTGGACTAGCGGAGGGGGAGACCCAGTACTTC. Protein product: CASSSGLAEGETQYF.

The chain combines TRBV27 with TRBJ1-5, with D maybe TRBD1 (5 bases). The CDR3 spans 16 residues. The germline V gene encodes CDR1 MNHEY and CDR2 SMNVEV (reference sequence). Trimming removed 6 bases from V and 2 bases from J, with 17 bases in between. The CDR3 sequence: CASSALDSNGNQPQHF. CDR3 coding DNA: TGTGCCAGCAGCGCATTAGACAGCAACGGCAATCAGCCCCAGCATTTT.

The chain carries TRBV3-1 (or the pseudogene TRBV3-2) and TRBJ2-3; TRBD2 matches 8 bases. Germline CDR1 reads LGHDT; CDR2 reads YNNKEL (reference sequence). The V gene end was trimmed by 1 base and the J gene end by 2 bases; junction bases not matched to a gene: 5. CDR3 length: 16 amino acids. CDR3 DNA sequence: TGTGCCAGCAGCCAAGGAAAGCGGGAGATCACAGATACGCAGTATTTT. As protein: CASSQGKREITDTQYF.

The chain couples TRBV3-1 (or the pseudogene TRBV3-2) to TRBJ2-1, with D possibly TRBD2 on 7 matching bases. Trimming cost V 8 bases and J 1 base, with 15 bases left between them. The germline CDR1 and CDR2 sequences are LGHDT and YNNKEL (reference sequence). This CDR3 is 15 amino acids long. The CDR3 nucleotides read TGTGCCAGCGGGACAAAGCGGGAATCCTACAATGAGCAGTTCTTC. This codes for CASGTKRESYNEQFF.

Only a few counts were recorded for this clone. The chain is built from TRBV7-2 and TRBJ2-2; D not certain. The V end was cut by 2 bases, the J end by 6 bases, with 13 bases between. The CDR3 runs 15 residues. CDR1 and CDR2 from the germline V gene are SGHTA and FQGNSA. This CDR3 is CASSLRSWSSGELFF. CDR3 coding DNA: TGTGCCAGCAGCTTAAGGTCTTGGAGTTCCGGGGAGCTGTTTTTT.

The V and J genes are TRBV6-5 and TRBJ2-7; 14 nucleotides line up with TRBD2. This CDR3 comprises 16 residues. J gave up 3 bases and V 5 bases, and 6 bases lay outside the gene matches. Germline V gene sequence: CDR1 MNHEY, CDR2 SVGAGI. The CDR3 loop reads CASSHWTSGRNYEQYF. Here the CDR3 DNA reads TGTGCCAGCAGTCACTGGACTAGCGGGAGGAACTACGAGCAGTACTTC.

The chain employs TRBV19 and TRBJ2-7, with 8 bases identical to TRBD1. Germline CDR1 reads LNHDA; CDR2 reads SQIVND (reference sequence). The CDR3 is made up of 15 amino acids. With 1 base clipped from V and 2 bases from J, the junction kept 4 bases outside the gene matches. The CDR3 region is CASSIAAGGAYEQYF. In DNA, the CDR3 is TGTGCCAGTAGTATAGCGGCAGGGGGCGCCTACGAGCAGTACTTC.

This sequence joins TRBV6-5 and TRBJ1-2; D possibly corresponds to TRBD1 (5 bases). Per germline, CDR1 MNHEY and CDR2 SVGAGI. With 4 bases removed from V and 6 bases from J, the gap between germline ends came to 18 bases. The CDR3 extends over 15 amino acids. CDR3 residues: CASSSRGVIFNGYTF. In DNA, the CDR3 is TGTGCCAGCAGTTCTCGGGGGGTCATATTCAATGGCTACACCTTC.

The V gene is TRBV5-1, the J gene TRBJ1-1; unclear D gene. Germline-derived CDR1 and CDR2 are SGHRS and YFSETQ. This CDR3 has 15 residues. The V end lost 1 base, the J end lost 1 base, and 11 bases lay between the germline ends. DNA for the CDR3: TGCGCCAGCAGCTTGATCTCCGGAGAGAACACTGAAGCTTTCTTT. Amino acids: CASSLISGENTEAFF.

CDR3 region: CASGLPTLTTDTQYF. The CDR3 bases are TGTGCTAGTGGTTTGCCCACGCTAACCACAGATACGCAGTATTTT. The V gene is TRBV12-5, the J gene TRBJ2-3, with D hard to call. V lost 2 bases, J lost 2 bases, and 11 bases lay in between. Germline values: CDR1 LGHNT, CDR2 FRNRAP. The CDR3 has 15 amino acids. The full variable domain, its missing parts supplied by reference TRBV12-5 and TRBJ2-3, is DARVTQTPRHKVTEMGQEVTMRCQPILGHNTVFWYRQTMMQGLELLAYFRNRAPLDDSGMPKDRFSAEMPDATLATLKIQPSEPRDSAVYFCASGLPTLTTDTQYFGPGTRLTVL.

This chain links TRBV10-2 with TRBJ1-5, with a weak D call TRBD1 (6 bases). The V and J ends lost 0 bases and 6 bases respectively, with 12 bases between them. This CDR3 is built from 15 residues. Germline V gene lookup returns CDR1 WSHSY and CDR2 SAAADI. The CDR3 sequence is CASSESKGGGQPQHF. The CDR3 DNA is TGCGCCAGCAGTGAGTCGAAGGGGGGGGGTCAGCCCCAGCATTTT.

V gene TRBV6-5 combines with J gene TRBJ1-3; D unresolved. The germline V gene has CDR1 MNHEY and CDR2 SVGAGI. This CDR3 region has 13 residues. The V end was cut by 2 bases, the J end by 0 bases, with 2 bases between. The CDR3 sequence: CASSYRSGNTIYF. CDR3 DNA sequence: TGTGCCAGCAGTTACCGCTCTGGAAACACCATATATTTT.

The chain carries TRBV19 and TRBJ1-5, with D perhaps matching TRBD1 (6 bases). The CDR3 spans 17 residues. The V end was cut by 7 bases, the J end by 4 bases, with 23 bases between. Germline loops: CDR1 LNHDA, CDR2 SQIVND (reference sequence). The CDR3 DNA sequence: TGTGCCAGTAACCCGACAGGCCTCCGTAGAGGGAATCAGCCCCAGCATTTT. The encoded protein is CASNPTGLRRGNQPQHF.

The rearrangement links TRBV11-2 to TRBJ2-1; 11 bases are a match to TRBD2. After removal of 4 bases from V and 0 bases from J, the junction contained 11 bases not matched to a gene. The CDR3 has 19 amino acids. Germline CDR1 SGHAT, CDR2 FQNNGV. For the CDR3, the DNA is TGTGCCAGCAGCTACATGACCGGGACTAGCGGTTTCTCCTACAATGAGCAGTTCTTC. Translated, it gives CASSYMTGTSGFSYNEQFF.

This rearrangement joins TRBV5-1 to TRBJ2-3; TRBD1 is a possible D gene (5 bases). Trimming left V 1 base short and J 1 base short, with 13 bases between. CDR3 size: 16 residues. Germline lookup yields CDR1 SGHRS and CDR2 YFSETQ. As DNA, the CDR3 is TGCGCCAGCAGCTTGTCAGGGAACACCGGCACAGATACGCAGTATTTT. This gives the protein CASSLSGNTGTDTQYF.

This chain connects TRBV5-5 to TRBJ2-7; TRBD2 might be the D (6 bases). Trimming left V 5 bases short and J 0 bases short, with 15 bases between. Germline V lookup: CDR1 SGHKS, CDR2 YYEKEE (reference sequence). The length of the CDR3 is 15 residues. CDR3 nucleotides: TGTGCCAGCAGTTCGGACACGGGGGTCTCCTACGAGCAGTACTTC. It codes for CASSSDTGVSYEQYF.

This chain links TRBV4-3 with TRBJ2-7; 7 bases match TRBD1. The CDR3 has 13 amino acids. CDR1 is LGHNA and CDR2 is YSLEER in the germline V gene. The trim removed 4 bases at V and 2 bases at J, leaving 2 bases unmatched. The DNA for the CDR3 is TGCGCCAGCAGCCGAGGACAGGCCTACGAGCAGTACTTC. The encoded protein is CASSRGQAYEQYF.

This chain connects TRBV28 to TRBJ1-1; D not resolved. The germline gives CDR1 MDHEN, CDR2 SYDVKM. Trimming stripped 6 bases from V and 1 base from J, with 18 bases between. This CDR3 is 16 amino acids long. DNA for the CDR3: TGTGCCAGCAGACTCCCGAAAGCGGGTAGGAACACTGAAGCTTTCTTT. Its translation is CASRLPKAGRNTEAFF.

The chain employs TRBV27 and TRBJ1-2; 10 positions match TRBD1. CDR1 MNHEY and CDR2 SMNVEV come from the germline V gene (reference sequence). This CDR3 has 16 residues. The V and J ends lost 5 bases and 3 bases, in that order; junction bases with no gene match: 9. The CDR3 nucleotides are TGTGCCAGCAGTCCCGACCGACAGGGGGCGTACTATGGCTACACCTTC. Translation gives CASSPDRQGAYYGYTF.